The 15 T cell receptor beta chains in this list originate from one sample, sequenced in a study of blood T cell repertoires in COVID-19. Repertoires were generated with immunoSEQ multiplex PCR, while TCRdb's copy carries only in-frame clones and drops some. This table holds around 250,000 clones, 80% to 90% found once. The sequenced sample was PBMCs or T cells enriched from blood (not recorded which). The receptors derive from a woman in her 50s who had recovered from COVID-19.

The V and J genes are TRBV5-4 and TRBJ1-2, with D tentatively TRBD1 (6 bases). The germline CDR1 and CDR2 sequences are SGHNT and YYREEE (reference sequence). V was cut by 3 bases and J by 0 bases, with 15 bases left in between. The CDR3 has 16 amino acids. CDR3 nucleotides: TGTGCCAGCAGCTCGCCAGGGAAGGGGGCTAACTATGGCTACACCTTC. It translates to CASSSPGKGANYGYTF.

This clone has just a few counts. The rearrangement joins TRBV28 to TRBJ2-2, with 9 bases identical to TRBD1. This CDR3 has 17 amino acids. V shed 5 bases, J shed 4 bases, and the junction held 11 bases outside the gene matches. In germline, CDR1 is MDHEN, CDR2 SYDVKM. The CDR3 bases are TGTGCCAGCAGTCAAGTGGGACAGGGCCTTTCCACCGGGGAGCTGTTTTTT. Residues: CASSQVGQGLSTGELFF.

The V call is TRBV7-9, the J call TRBJ2-3; 8 bases map to TRBD2. The CDR3 is made up of 15 amino acids. V shed 5 bases, J shed 2 bases, and the junction held 6 bases outside the gene matches. The V gene's germline CDR1 is SEHNR and CDR2 FQNEAQ (reference sequence). CDR3 amino acids: CASSPTSGYTDTQYF. In DNA form, the CDR3 reads TGTGCCAGCAGCCCCACTAGCGGCTACACAGATACGCAGTATTTT.

The CDR3 reads CASSEQGFNQPQHF. CDR3 in DNA: TGTGCCAGCAGTGAACAGGGTTTTAATCAGCCCCAGCATTTT. V and J are TRBV2 and TRBJ1-5; a possible D gene is TRBD1 (5 bases). There are 14 residues in the CDR3. Germline V gives CDR1 SNHLY, CDR2 FYNNEI. V was pared by 2 bases and J by 4 bases, with 9 bases between.

The V gene is TRBV5-1, the J gene TRBJ2-7; 8 bases agree with TRBD1. With V trimmed by 2 bases and J by 2 bases, 6 bases remained unmatched. The CDR3 contains 15 residues. CDR1 and CDR2 (germline): SGHRS, YFSETQ. The chain's CDR3 is CASSFDGTGPYEQYF. The CDR3 DNA is TGCGCCAGCAGCTTCGACGGGACAGGTCCCTACGAGCAGTACTTC. The whole variable domain, remainder taken from reference TRBV5-1 and TRBJ2-7, is KAGVTQTPRYLIKTRGQQVTLSCSPISGHRSVSWYQQTPGQGLQFLFEYFSETQRNKGNFPGRFSGRQFSNSRSEMNVSTLELGDSALYLCASSFDGTGPYEQYFGPGTRLTVT.

This chain links TRBV27 with TRBJ1-2; the D is unclear. This CDR3 comprises 15 residues. In germline, CDR1 is MNHEY, CDR2 SMNVEV (reference sequence). V was clipped by 3 bases and J by 1 base, with 12 bases between them. The DNA of the CDR3 is TGTGCCAGCAGTTTTGCTATAACAGTTAACTATGGCTACACCTTC. Amino acids: CASSFAITVNYGYTF.

The rearrangement joins TRBV19 to TRBJ1-1; D not resolved. There are 14 residues in the CDR3. Germline-derived CDR1 and CDR2 are LNHDA and SQIVND (reference sequence). Trimming took off 10 bases at V and 1 base at J, with 16 bases between the two ends. CDR3 region: CATGATGGNTEAFF. DNA of the CDR3: TGTGCCACGGGAGCAACGGGAGGGAACACTGAAGCTTTCTTT.

This clone was recorded once. The V gene is TRBV11-2, the J gene TRBJ2-3; 9 bases fit TRBD1. Germline assignment: CDR1 SGHAT and CDR2 FQNNGV. V shed 2 bases, J shed 5 bases, and the junction held 8 bases outside the gene matches. The CDR3 covers 16 residues. The CDR3 nucleotides are TGTGCCAGCAGCTTACTAGGGACAGGGTTGGGAGATACGCAGTATTTT. It is translated as CASSLLGTGLGDTQYF.

The rearrangement links TRBV11-2 to TRBJ2-1; a weak D match, TRBD2 (5 bases). This CDR3 is 15 amino acids long. CDR1 SGHAT and CDR2 FQNNGV come from the germline V gene. V lost 4 bases, J lost 2 bases, and 12 bases lay in between. The CDR3 sequence: CASSSLKGAYNEQFF. CDR3 DNA sequence: TGTGCCAGCAGCTCCCTCAAGGGAGCCTACAATGAGCAGTTCTTC.

CDR3 sequence: CASSFLGVGELFF. For the CDR3, the DNA is TGTGCCAGCAGTTTTCTCGGGGTCGGGGAGCTGTTTTTT. The chain links TRBV27 to TRBJ2-2, with TRBD2 as a possible D gene (5 bases). The CDR3 loop spans 13 amino acids. Trimming took off 3 bases at V and 7 bases at J, with 9 bases between the two ends. CDR1 MNHEY and CDR2 SMNVEV come from the germline V gene (reference sequence).

V is TRBV28 and J is TRBJ2-4; 9 bases align to TRBD2. This CDR3 spans 17 amino acids. J gave up 0 bases and V 1 base, and 4 bases lay outside the gene matches. In germline, CDR1 is MDHEN, CDR2 SYDVKM. CDR3: CASSLFGGRGAKNIQYF. Here the CDR3 DNA reads TGTGCCAGCAGTTTATTTGGCGGGAGGGGAGCCAAAAACATTCAGTACTTC.

The chain carries TRBV6-5 and TRBJ1-1; TRBD1 is a possible D gene (6 bases). Trimming stripped 7 bases from V and 7 bases from J, with 19 bases between. The CDR3 spans 14 residues. Per germline, CDR1 MNHEY and CDR2 SVGAGI. The CDR3 spells CASIVPGQRNEAFF. For the CDR3, the DNA is TGTGCCAGCATTGTACCGGGACAAAGGAATGAAGCTTTCTTT.

V and J are TRBV5-1 and TRBJ2-7; 10 bases align to TRBD1. The CDR3 spans 15 residues. V lost 4 bases and J lost 2; bases outside the gene matches: 6. Germline assignment: CDR1 SGHRS and CDR2 YFSETQ. Here the CDR3 DNA reads TGCGCCAGCAGCCTCGGGACAGGGGAAACCTACGAGCAGTACTTC. Residues: CASSLGTGETYEQYF.

The CDR3 DNA sequence: TGTGCCAGCTCACCGGCTCCTTGGGAGGGAAAAACTGGAACGTACGAGCAGTACTTC. It is translated as CASSPAPWEGKTGTYEQYF. The J gene is TRBJ2-7, the V gene TRBV18; TRBD2 matches at 7 bases. The germline V gene encodes CDR1 KGHSH and CDR2 LQKENI. V was clipped by 3 bases and J by 4 bases; unmatched bases: 21. The CDR3 length is 19 residues.

There are a few counts of this clone. The V and J genes are TRBV28 and TRBJ1-2; 9 bases are a match to TRBD1. Germline assignment: CDR1 MDHEN and CDR2 SYDVKM. J gave up 4 bases and V 10 bases, and 13 bases lay outside the gene matches. This CDR3 is 15 amino acids long. CDR3 in amino acids: CATPNHRGLIYGYTF. The CDR3 DNA sequence: TGTGCCACCCCCAATCACAGGGGGCTTATCTATGGCTACACCTTC.